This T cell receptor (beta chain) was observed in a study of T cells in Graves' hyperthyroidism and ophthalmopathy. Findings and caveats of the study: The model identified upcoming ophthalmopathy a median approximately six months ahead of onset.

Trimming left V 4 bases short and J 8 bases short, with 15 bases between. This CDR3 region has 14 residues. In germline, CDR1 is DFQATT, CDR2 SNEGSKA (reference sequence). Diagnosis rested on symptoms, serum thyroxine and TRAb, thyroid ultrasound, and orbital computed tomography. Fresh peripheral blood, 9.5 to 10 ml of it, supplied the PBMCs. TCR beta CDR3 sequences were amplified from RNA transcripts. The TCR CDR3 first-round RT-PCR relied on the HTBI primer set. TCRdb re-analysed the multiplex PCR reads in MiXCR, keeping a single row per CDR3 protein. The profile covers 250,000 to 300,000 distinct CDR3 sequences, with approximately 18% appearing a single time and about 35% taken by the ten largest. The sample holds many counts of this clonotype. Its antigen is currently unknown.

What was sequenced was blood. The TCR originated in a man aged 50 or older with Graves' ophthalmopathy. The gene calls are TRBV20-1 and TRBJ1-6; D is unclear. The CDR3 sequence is CSAKTVAGDSPLHF. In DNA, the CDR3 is TGCAGTGCTAAGACGGTGGCCGGGGATTCACCCCTCCACTTT.